This T cell receptor (beta chain) was captured by sequencing in a study of blood T cell repertoires in COVID-19. Study-wide context: COVID-19 samples collected from the United States, Italy and Spain covered acute and convalescent phases. T cells, B-cell-depleted T cells, or PBMCs supplied cDNA or gDNA.

One Seattle source followed patients from active infection through their disease course. V was pared by 0 bases and J by 6 bases, with 12 bases between. This CDR3 spans 15 amino acids. The germline CDR1 and CDR2 sequences are LGHNT and FRNRAP. Per the study methods: Estimation of nucleated cell counts was performed using reference gene primer amplification. The assay was immunoSEQ multiplex PCR, and TCRdb's table has in-frame clones only and misses some. D and trimming come from the DNA, and the V and J calls and clone size come from that table. Here the sample spans 250,000 to 300,000 clones, 80% to 90% being singletons.

The genes are TRBV12-5 and TRBJ1-5; maybe TRBD1 (5 bases). Material: peripheral blood. The source of this sequence is a woman aged 25-40 years with COVID-19, enrolled during active disease. Written as DNA, the CDR3 is TGTGCTAGTGGTTTGGTGGGGGGGTTGGTTCAGCCCCAGCATTTT. Translating gives CASGLVGGLVQPQHF.